One sample yielded the 32 T cell receptor beta chains listed below, sequenced in a study of blood T cells in healthy people across ages. Then a second PCR, running roughly 7 to 11 cycles, was carried out with a sample-barcoded 5' primer and a J-beta primer mix. Via MiXCR, TCRdb re-called the 5' RACE reads, giving one row per CDR3 protein. This sample has 700,000 to 850,000 distinct CDR3 sequences, with 50% to 65% found just once. Sequences were obtained from blood. These receptors were collected from a man at least 80 years old in good health.

The sample holds a few counts of this clonotype. V gene TRBV9 combines with J gene TRBJ1-5, with D tentatively TRBD1 (6 bases). Germline CDR1 is SGDLS and CDR2 is YYNGEE. The CDR3 sequence is 15 residues long. The ends were cut back, 2 bases at V and 3 bases at J, with 12 bases in the middle. CDR3 DNA: TGTGCCAGCAGCGTCACAGGGTTGATCAATCAGCCCCAGCATTTT. This gives the protein CASSVTGLINQPQHF.

The chain links TRBV24-1 to TRBJ2-4, with D maybe TRBD2 (5 bases). The J call may be faulty, since TRBJ2-7 better matches the DNA end. This CDR3 spans 14 amino acids. The germline V gene has CDR1 KGHDR and CDR2 SFDVKD. CDR3: CATSDPRGIYEQYF. The CDR3, as DNA: TGTGCCACCAGTGACCCCCGGGGTATCTACGAGCAGTACTTC.

Regarding this clonotype: A read error may produce the germline difference seen at one junction end. The chain joins TRBV29-1 to TRBJ1-2; D not resolved. Per the germline V gene, CDR1 is SQVTM and CDR2 is ANQGSEA. The CDR3 loop spans 11 amino acids. This CDR3 reads CSVRSNSGYTF. In DNA, the CDR3 is TGCAGCGTTCGGTCTAACTCTGGCTACACCTTC.

The chain carries TRBV2 and TRBJ1-1, with D unresolved. Germline CDR1 SNHLY, CDR2 FYNNEI. V lost 1 base, J lost 6 bases, and 12 bases lay in between. CDR3 length: 14 residues. The CDR3 here is CASSEVRSWAEAFF. CDR3 nucleotides: TGTGCCAGCAGTGAAGTCAGGTCATGGGCTGAAGCTTTCTTT.

This clonotype has just a few counts. This chain uses TRBV24-1 with TRBJ2-5, with TRBD1 identical over 7 bases. Looked up from germline, CDR1 is KGHDR and CDR2 is SFDVKD. The ends lost 7 bases at V and 1 base at J; junction bases unmatched: 2. The CDR3 spans 13 residues. As DNA, the CDR3 is TGTGCCACCAGCGGGACAGCCCAAGAGACCCAGTACTTC. It codes for CATSGTAQETQYF.

This chain connects TRBV13 to TRBJ2-3; 14 bases line up with TRBD2. The germline V gene has CDR1 PRHDT and CDR2 FYEKMQ (reference sequence). J lost 3 bases, V lost 5 bases, and 7 bases had no gene match. The CDR3 length is 17 residues. CDR3 protein: CASSTTSGRASTDTQYF. In DNA, the CDR3 is TGTGCCAGCAGCACGACTAGCGGGAGGGCCAGTACAGATACGCAGTATTTT.

This clonotype was recorded a few times. The chain carries TRBV7-9 and TRBJ2-5; D uncertain. The CDR3 is 12 amino acids. Between the trimmed V and J ends, which lost 3 bases and 10 bases, there was a span of 12 bases. Germline loops: CDR1 SEHNR, CDR2 FQNEAQ (reference sequence). Here the CDR3 reads CASSFEVGGQYF. The CDR3 DNA follows: TGTGCCAGCAGCTTCGAAGTAGGCGGCCAGTACTTC.

V and J are TRBV20-1 and TRBJ2-7; 8 positions match TRBD2. CDR1 is DFQATT, CDR2 SNEGSKA, per germline (reference sequence). The CDR3 runs to 15 residues. Germline trimming cut 0 bases from V and 3 bases from J; bases unmatched to any gene: 7. For the CDR3, the DNA is TGCAGTGCTAGAGATCGGGAGGGAGCTGGCTACGAGCAGTACTTC. Translation: CSARDREGAGYEQYF.

The chain combines TRBV24-1 with TRBJ2-3; D unresolved. CDR3 length: 12 amino acids. V lost 6 bases, J lost 1 base, and 4 bases lay in between. Looked up from germline, CDR1 is KGHDR and CDR2 is SFDVKD. The chain's CDR3 is CATSLGTDTQYF. In nucleotides, the CDR3 is TGTGCCACCAGTTTGGGCACAGATACGCAGTATTTT.

The chain couples TRBV29-1 to TRBJ1-2, with 11 nucleotides matching TRBD1. V gave up 7 bases and J gave up 4 bases; unmatched junction bases: 8. The CDR3 sequence is 14 residues long. Germline lookup yields CDR1 SQVTM and CDR2 ANQGSEA. CDR3 protein: CSARTGGNGYGYTF. In DNA form, the CDR3 reads TGCAGCGCCCGGACAGGGGGCAACGGCTATGGCTACACCTTC.

The CDR3 sequence: CSADRLVGAGYEQYF. The CDR3 DNA follows: TGCAGCGCTGATCGGTTGGTAGGGGCGGGCTACGAGCAGTACTTC. V is TRBV29-1 and J is TRBJ2-7; D is possibly TRBD1 or TRBD2 (5 bases each). Trimming left V 7 bases short and J 3 bases short, with 22 bases between. Germline assignment: CDR1 SQVTM and CDR2 ANQGSEA. The CDR3 has 15 residues.

The chain links TRBV18 to TRBJ2-5; D is unclear. The CDR3 runs 12 residues. The germline gives CDR1 KGHSH, CDR2 LQKENI. Deletions cut 2 bases from V and 3 bases from J, with 4 bases between. CDR3 amino acids: CASSPIEETQYF. The CDR3 DNA sequence: TGTGCCAGCTCACCAATTGAAGAGACCCAGTACTTC.

This chain connects TRBV19 to TRBJ2-7; D perhaps matches TRBD1 (5 bases). The germline CDR1 and CDR2 sequences are LNHDA and SQIVND (reference sequence). Trimming pared 7 bases from V and 3 bases from J, leaving 19 bases between. This CDR3 has 15 amino acids. The CDR3 loop is CASTVSRAAIYEQYF. The CDR3 DNA is TGTGCCAGTACCGTGTCCAGGGCGGCAATCTACGAGCAGTACTTC.

This rearrangement joins TRBV28 to TRBJ2-1; weak D call: TRBD1 (6 bases). The germline CDR1 and CDR2 sequences are MDHEN and SYDVKM. This CDR3 is built from 17 residues. V shed 6 bases and J shed 3 bases, with 21 bases lying between them. CDR3 region: CASSPPWGWGLYNEQFF. CDR3 in DNA: TGTGCCAGCAGCCCCCCTTGGGGGTGGGGGCTCTACAATGAGCAGTTCTTC.

This clonotype has just a few counts. The chain joins TRBV29-1 to TRBJ2-5, with a tentative D call TRBD1 (6 bases). Judging by the DNA end, TRBJ2-7 fits better; the J call may be wrong. Germline loops: CDR1 SQVTM, CDR2 ANQGSEA. The CDR3 is 12 amino acids. CDR3 DNA: TGCAGCGTTGGAACAGGGCTCGGCGAGCAGTACTTC. This encodes CSVGTGLGEQYF.

This clonotype was recorded a few times. The chain combines TRBV2 with TRBJ2-3, with no clear D. Germline lookup yields CDR1 SNHLY and CDR2 FYNNEI. V was shortened by 7 bases and J by 4 bases, with 9 bases between the two germline ends. This CDR3 region has 12 residues. CDR3 in amino acids: CASKITADTQYF. The CDR3 DNA is TGTGCCAGCAAAATTACGGCAGATACGCAGTATTTT.

The chain couples TRBV27 to TRBJ1-1, with a tentative D call TRBD1 (6 bases). The CDR3 extends over 12 amino acids. Germline CDR1 MNHEY, CDR2 SMNVEV (reference sequence). Trimming removed 6 bases at V and 11 bases at J, with 16 bases between. CDR3 nucleotides: TGTGCCAGCAGCTTCCAGGGGAGTATGGCTTTCTTT. This translates into CASSFQGSMAFF.

The chain uses TRBV5-1 and TRBJ2-5; 9 bases match TRBD2. The DNA end is more similar to TRBJ2-7, so the J call may be wrong. Per germline, CDR1 SGHRS and CDR2 YFSETQ. The CDR3 totals 14 residues. Here the CDR3 reads CASSPWGLALEQYF. The CDR3, as DNA: TGCGCCAGCAGCCCCTGGGGACTAGCTCTCGAGCAGTACTTC.

The chain joins TRBV20-1 to TRBJ2-5; 10 bases are shared with TRBD1. The CDR3 covers 15 residues. CDR1 and CDR2 from the germline V gene are DFQATT and SNEGSKA (reference sequence). Germline trimming cut 0 bases from V and 1 base from J; bases unmatched to any gene: 2. CDR3 in DNA: TGCAGTGCTAGAGATGGGACAGGGGTCCAAGAGACCCAGTACTTC. It specifies CSARDGTGVQETQYF.

Regarding this clonotype: Possible read error: a much larger clone is one base away. The V call is TRBV5-1, the J call TRBJ2-3; D is undetermined. V shed 0 bases and J shed 5 bases, with 4 bases lying between them. Germline values: CDR1 SGHRS, CDR2 YFSETQ. CDR3 length equals 12 residues. The CDR3 here is CASSLEGDTQYF. The CDR3 DNA sequence: TGCGCCAGCAGCTTGGAGGGAGATACGCAGTATTTT.

The chain employs TRBV6-2 or TRBV6-3 and TRBJ2-4; weak D call: TRBD1 (6 bases). The J call could be wrong; TRBJ2-5 is a better fit for the DNA end. Germline values: CDR1 MNHEY, CDR2 SVGEGT. The CDR3 sequence is 16 residues long. CDR3 sequence reads: CASSYETGRRAETQYF. CDR3 in DNA: TGTGCCAGCAGTTACGAAACAGGGCGAAGAGCGGAGACCCAGTACTTC.

The rearrangement uses TRBV2 and TRBJ2-5, with D maybe TRBD1 (6 bases). Germline lookup yields CDR1 SNHLY and CDR2 FYNNEI. Between the trimmed V and J ends, which lost 8 bases and 8 bases, there was a span of 15 bases. This CDR3 contains 12 residues. The CDR3 is CASAGGPGTQYF. The CDR3 region has the DNA TGTGCCAGCGCTGGGGGCCCCGGAACCCAGTACTTC. Complete variable domain (other parts from reference TRBV2 and TRBJ2-5): EPEVTQTPSHQVTQMGQEVILRCVPISNHLYFYWYRQILGQKVEFLVSFYNNEISEKSEIFDDQFSVERPDGSNFTLKIRSTKLEDSAMYFCASAGGPGTQYFGPGTRLLVL.

The chain couples TRBV3-1 to TRBJ1-2; possibly TRBD1 for D (5 bases). The CDR3 totals 14 residues. Per the germline V gene, CDR1 is LGHDT and CDR2 is YNNKEL (reference sequence). V lost 4 bases to trimming and J lost 7 bases, with 16 bases between them. In nucleotides, the CDR3 is TGTGCCAGCAGCCCTCTAGAGGGGTCGGCTGGCTACACCTTC. Residues: CASSPLEGSAGYTF.

This clonotype came up a few times. V is TRBV29-1 and J is TRBJ2-1; 10 positions match TRBD2. V dropped 7 bases and J dropped 10; count of bases not matched to a gene: 10. Looked up from germline, CDR1 is SQVTM and CDR2 is ANQGSEA. The CDR3 totals 13 residues. The CDR3 is CSGTGLAVGEQFF. The CDR3 DNA reads as TGCAGCGGAACCGGACTAGCGGTAGGGGAGCAGTTCTTC.

The chain is built from TRBV24-1 and TRBJ2-3, with D hard to call. V shed 10 bases and J shed 2 bases, with 12 bases lying between them. The CDR3 covers 13 residues. CDR1 is KGHDR, CDR2 SFDVKD, per germline. CDR3 amino acids: CATQEEITDTQYF. The CDR3 DNA follows: TGTGCCACTCAAGAGGAAATCACAGATACGCAGTATTTT.

This chain uses TRBV12-3 or TRBV12-4 with TRBJ1-5, with 8 bases aligning to TRBD1. The ends lost 6 bases at V and 0 bases at J; junction bases unmatched: 4. The CDR3 has 15 amino acids. The CDR3 spells CASRRTGLSNQPQHF. The CDR3 nucleotides are TGTGCCAGCAGGCGGACAGGGCTTAGCAATCAGCCCCAGCATTTT.

The gene calls are TRBV12-3 or TRBV12-4 and TRBJ2-3, with D perhaps TRBD1 or TRBD2 (5 bases each). V dropped 5 bases and J dropped 1 base, with 19 bases sitting between them. The CDR3 runs to 17 residues. The CDR3 loop is CASSPLRVATGTDTQYF. The CDR3 DNA reads TGTGCCAGCAGTCCCCTCCGGGTAGCGACAGGCACAGATACGCAGTATTTT.

This clonotype was picked up many times. This sequence joins TRBV7-2 and TRBJ2-7; D remains unclear. The V gene's germline CDR1 is SGHTA and CDR2 FQGNSA. The CDR3 is 14 residues long. Trimming took off 2 bases at V and 3 bases at J, with 11 bases between the two ends. The CDR3 here is CASSLRASNYEQYF. The CDR3 DNA reads as TGTGCCAGCAGCTTAAGGGCCAGCAACTACGAGCAGTACTTC. The whole variable domain, remainder taken from reference TRBV7-2 and TRBJ2-7, is GAGVSQSPSNKVTEKGKDVELRCDPISGHTALYWYRQSLGQGLEFLIYFQGNSAPDKSGLPSDRFSAERTGGSVSTLTIQRTQQEDSAVYLCASSLRASNYEQYFGPGTRLTVT.

The CDR3 loop reads CASSLASGLRNTEAFF. The CDR3 DNA reads as TGTGCCAGCAGCTTAGCTTCCGGACTCAGGAACACTGAAGCTTTCTTT. The chain is built from TRBV7-9 and TRBJ1-1; no reliable D call. The germline gives CDR1 SEHNR, CDR2 FQNEAQ (reference sequence). The V gene lost 0 bases and the J gene lost 1 base, with 12 bases spanning the gap. This CDR3 spans 16 amino acids.

The chain joins TRBV4-2 to TRBJ2-6, with unresolved D. This CDR3 comprises 16 residues. The V and J ends lost 4 bases and 0 bases respectively, with 10 bases between them. Per germline, CDR1 LGHNA and CDR2 YNFKEQ. The CDR3 sequence: CASSRMVSSGANVLTF. The CDR3 DNA reads TGTGCCAGCAGCCGAATGGTGAGCTCTGGGGCCAACGTCCTGACTTTC.

This clonotype was seen a few times. This chain links TRBV11-2 with TRBJ2-7; 8 bases line up with TRBD1. V lost 3 bases and J lost 2; bases outside the gene matches: 9. This CDR3 contains 16 residues. CDR1 is SGHAT and CDR2 is FQNNGV in the germline V gene. CDR3 amino acids: CASSLSRGTGTYEQYF. The CDR3 DNA reads as TGTGCCAGCAGCTTGTCCAGGGGGACAGGAACCTACGAGCAGTACTTC. The full variable domain, its missing parts supplied by reference TRBV11-2 and TRBJ2-7, is EAGVAQSPRYKIIEKRQSVAFWCNPISGHATLYWYQQILGQGPKLLIQFQNNGVVDDSQLPKDRFSAERLKGVDSTLKIQPAKLEDSAVYLCASSLSRGTGTYEQYFGPGTRLTVT.

This rearrangement joins TRBV6-1 to TRBJ2-6; unclear D gene. The ends were cut back, 5 bases at V and 1 base at J, with 15 bases in the middle. The V gene's germline CDR1 is MNHNS and CDR2 SASEGT. The CDR3 totals 17 residues. In nucleotides, the CDR3 is TGTGCCAGCAGTCCGACCGGTCTCGGGTCTGGGGCCAACGTCCTGACTTTC. It specifies CASSPTGLGSGANVLTF.